The rows below give T cell receptor beta chains drawn from one sample of a study of Ad26.COV2.S vaccination and SARS-CoV-2 variants. TCRdb's table, derived via immunoSEQ multiplex PCR, lists solely in-frame clones and lacks some. The table includes around 350,000 clones, about 91% detected once. The source material was peripheral blood, sampled after recovery from COVID-19. The receptors shown here come from a human donor who had recovered from COVID-19. Each CDR3 is given with its conserved first and last residue. D genes are given only for firm matches. Only part of the rows carry a size: once, few, many, or a class if the clone is expanded.

TRBV7-9	once	TRBD1	TRBJ1-1	CASSADQGAMTEAFF	TGTGCCAGCAGCGCAGACCAGGGGGCGATGACTGAAGCTTTCTTT
TRBV7-2	-	TRBD2	TRBJ2-7	CASSWGSSGGVYEQYF	TGTGCCAGCAGCTGGGGGTCTAGCGGGGGCGTCTACGAGCAGTACTTC
TRBV9	-	-	TRBJ2-5	CASSVGRGETQYF	TGTGCCAGCAGCGTAGGTCGAGGGGAGACCCAGTACTTC
TRBV5-1	few	-	TRBJ1-6	CASRVNRDTNSPLHF	TGCGCCAGCCGAGTAAACCGGGACACTAATTCACCCCTCCACTTT
TRBV5-1	-	-	TRBJ2-7	CASSLSQSYEQYF	TGCGCCAGCAGCTTGTCTCAGAGCTACGAGCAGTACTTC
TRBV29-1	-	TRBD1	TRBJ2-1	CSVVRYRGRLNEQFF	TGCAGCGTTGTCCGGTACAGGGGGCGTTTAAATGAGCAGTTCTTC
TRBV19	-	TRBD1	TRBJ2-1	CASSSPDRGSSEQFF	TGTGCCAGTTCGTCACCAGACAGGGGGTCGAGTGAGCAGTTCTTC
TRBV24-1	once	-	TRBJ1-5	CATSDGNQPQHF	TGTGCCACCAGTGACGGCAATCAGCCCCAGCATTTT
TRBV12-3/TRBV12-4	few	-	TRBJ1-6	CASSLQRGAPLHF	TGTGCCAGCAGTTTACAGCGTGGGGCACCCCTCCACTTT
TRBV2	-	TRBD1	TRBJ1-3	CASSEYLPGQGAAGNTIYF	TGTGCCAGCAGTGAATACTTACCGGGACAGGGGGCGGCTGGAAACACCATATATTTT
TRBV5-5	-	-	TRBJ2-3	CASSLEYTQYF	TGTGCCAGCAGCTTGGAATATACGCAGTATTTT
TRBV7-9	once	-	TRBJ1-1	CASSWGQNTEAFF	TGTGCCAGCAGCTGGGGACAGAACACTGAAGCTTTCTTT
TRBV3-1/TRBV3-2	-	TRBD1	TRBJ1-5	CASTKGGDRGNQPQHF	TGTGCCAGCACTAAAGGGGGGGACAGGGGTAACCAGCCCCAGCATTTT
TRBV11-2	-	-	TRBJ1-4	CASSLRLGTNEKLFF	TGTGCCAGCAGCTTAAGGCTGGGAACTAATGAAAAACTGTTTTTT
TRBV12-3/TRBV12-4	-	-	TRBJ2-5	CASRFRGLETQYF	TGTGCCAGCAGATTCAGGGGTCTGGAGACCCAGTACTTC
TRBV27	-	-	TRBJ1-2	CASSYGRNYGYTF	TGTGCCAGCAGTTACGGCCGGAACTATGGCTACACCTTC
TRBV9	-	-	TRBJ2-7	CASSVVLRFALPYEQYF	TGTGCCAGCAGCGTAGTTTTGCGTTTCGCGTTGCCCTACGAGCAGTACTTC
TRBV28	-	-	TRBJ2-5	CASSFPSDFPQETQYF	TGTGCCAGCAGTTTTCCCTCTGACTTCCCCCAGGAGACCCAGTACTTC
TRBV23-1	-	TRBD1	TRBJ1-1	CASSQVRDRGREAFF	TGCGCCAGCAGTCAAGTAAGGGACAGGGGGCGTGAAGCTTTCTTT
TRBV3-1/TRBV3-2	-	-	TRBJ1-4	CASSQGGAGEKLFF	TGTGCCAGCAGCCAAGGAGGGGCCGGTGAAAAACTGTTTTTT
TRBV4-3	-	TRBD2	TRBJ2-5	CASSTSGGAVPQYF	TGCGCCAGCAGCACGAGCGGGGGGGCCGTTCCGCAGTACTTC
TRBV9	once	-	TRBJ2-2	CASSLLVTAGGELFF	TGTGCCAGCAGTCTACTTGTGACGGCGGGCGGGGAGCTGTTTTTT
TRBV11-3	-	-	TRBJ1-6	CASRSVCHYNSPLHF	TGTGCCAGCAGGAGCGTGTGTCACTATAATTCACCCCTCCACTTT
TRBV5-5	-	-	TRBJ1-1	CASSLVLKVGLLNTEAFF	TGTGCCAGCAGCTTGGTATTGAAGGTTGGCCTACTGAACACTGAAGCTTTCTTT
TRBV7-2	-	TRBD1	TRBJ1-1	CASSLQEGATEAFF	TGTGCCAGCAGCTTACAAGAGGGGGCCACTGAAGCTTTCTTT
TRBV9	few	TRBD1	TRBJ1-4	CASSFGTGGFGDEKLFF	TGTGCCAGCAGCTTCGGGACAGGGGGCTTCGGGGACGAAAAACTGTTTTTT
TRBV5-1	once	TRBD1	TRBJ1-1	CASSPDRVIEAFF	TGCGCCAGCAGCCCCGACAGGGTAATTGAAGCTTTCTTT
TRBV27	-	-	TRBJ1-1	CASSFNRRSEAFF	TGTGCCAGCAGTTTTAACAGAAGGTCGGAGGCTTTCTTT
TRBV19	-	-	TRBJ1-1	CASTPLRETTEAFF	TGTGCCAGTACCCCCCTACGTGAGACCACTGAAGCTTTCTTT
TRBV3-1/TRBV3-2	-	TRBD1	TRBJ1-6	CASTSQGAVGSPLHF	TGTGCCAGCACCTCACAGGGGGCGGTGGGTTCACCCCTCCACTTT
TRBV6-5	once	-	TRBJ2-7	CASSLGHSLSYEQYF	TGTGCCAGCAGCTTAGGACATTCCCTGTCCTACGAGCAGTACTTC
TRBV27	-	-	TRBJ1-1	CASSLSHKNTEAFF	TGTGCCAGCAGTTTATCACATAAGAACACTGAAGCTTTCTTT
TRBV9	-	-	TRBJ2-2	CASSVAVPGSGELFF	TGTGCCAGCAGCGTAGCTGTACCGGGGTCAGGGGAGCTGTTTTTT
TRBV9	-	TRBD1	TRBJ2-7	CASDLAGTGVEQYF	TGTGCCAGCGACCTCGCCGGGACAGGGGTCGAGCAGTACTTC
TRBV9	-	TRBD2	TRBJ2-3	CASSGTSVLDTQYF	TGTGCCAGCAGCGGGACTAGCGTGTTAGATACGCAGTATTTT
TRBV11-2	-	TRBD2	TRBJ2-1	CASSLVGGGISYNEQFF	TGTGCCAGCAGCTTAGTTGGCGGGGGGATCTCCTACAATGAGCAGTTCTTC
TRBV15	-	-	TRBJ2-2	CATSRDSPTGELFF	TGTGCCACCAGCAGAGATTCCCCGACTGGGGAGCTGTTTTTT
TRBV5-6	-	-	TRBJ2-2	CASSLEPTNTGELFF	TGTGCCAGCAGCTTGGAACCAACTAACACCGGGGAGCTGTTTTTT
TRBV10-2	-	TRBD1	TRBJ1-4	CASSTGGEKLFF	TGCGCGAGTAGTACAGGGGGCGAAAAACTGTTTTTT
TRBV3-1/TRBV3-2	few	-	TRBJ2-7	CASSQVGQGPHEQYF	TGTGCCAGCAGCCAAGTTGGGCAGGGGCCTCACGAGCAGTACTTC
TRBV10-3	-	-	TRBJ2-2	CAISESRAGELFF	TGTGCCATCAGTGAGTCCAGGGCCGGGGAGCTGTTTTTT
TRBV2	-	TRBD1	TRBJ1-2	CASRPPRDRAYGYTF	TGTGCCAGCAGGCCCCCTCGGGACAGGGCCTATGGCTACACCTTC